The 32 T cell receptor beta chains listed next were all sequenced from one sample in a study of tumor-infiltrating lymphocytes in primary liver carcinoma. Starting from 400 to 500 ng of total RNA, TCR beta cDNA was produced with a primer in the constant region. What produced the TCR beta libraries was three nested multiplex PCR rounds using slightly modified ARM-PCR. The first two PCR rounds, nine to ten cycles each, used TRBV1-TRBV30 forward primers and a C-beta reverse primer. From the multiplex PCR reads, TCRdb called clonotypes with MiXCR, one entry per CDR3 protein. The sample shows about 320,000 distinct CDR3 sequences, 55% to 65% of them seen only once. Blood RNA originated from unsorted whole blood, with germline DNA additionally extracted. The sequenced sample was peripheral blood. These receptors all stem from a man in his forties or fifties with primary liver carcinoma and hepatitis B virus infection.

Comments on this clonotype: A read error is likely, as this CDR3 ends without the conserved phenylalanine or tryptophan. This chain uses TRBV6-5 with TRBJ2-1; possible D gene TRBD1, 6 bases. Germline lookup yields CDR1 MNHEY and CDR2 SVGAGI. There are 15 residues in the CDR3. CDR3: CTSSPSDSRVYEQFS. For the CDR3, the DNA is TGTACCAGCAGTCCTTCGGACAGCAGGGTCTATGAGCAGTTCTCC.

As regards this clonotype: Because it lacks the conserved phenylalanine or tryptophan at the end, this CDR3 is likely a read error. The limits of the CDR3 on the DNA are not certain, so only TCRdb's listed CDR3 is given. The chain links TRBV11-2 to TRBJ2-1; TRBD2 is the table's D call and was not checked against the DNA. The CDR3 region is 16 residues in length, termini included. The V gene's germline CDR1 is SGHAT and CDR2 FQNNGV. The CDR3 sequence: CASSLGFGTSGPGRFL.

Points on this clonotype: Just one base apart from a much larger clone, this may be a read error. The chain uses TRBV4-3 and TRBJ1-4; D unresolved. The germline V gene has CDR1 LGHNA and CDR2 YSLEER. CDR3 size: 14 residues. The CDR3 region is CTSSQEIGSGKLFF. The CDR3 DNA is TGCACCAGCAGCCAAGAGATCGGGTCGGGAAAACTGTTTTTT.

This chain joins TRBV13 and TRBJ1-1; D unresolved. The CDR3 spans 13 residues. Trimming removed 3 bases at V and 6 bases at J, with 11 bases between. Per the germline V gene, CDR1 is PRHDT and CDR2 is FYEKMQ (reference sequence). The CDR3 DNA reads TGTGCCAGCAGCTTTCTGGGGTACGCTGAAGCTTTCTTT. This gives the protein CASSFLGYAEAFF.

The chain recombines TRBV5-4 with TRBJ2-1; no clear D. V was clipped by 7 bases and J by 6 bases, with 11 bases between them. Germline V gene lookup returns CDR1 SGHNT and CDR2 YYREEE (reference sequence). This CDR3 is built from 12 residues. The CDR3 bases are TGTGCCAGCGTAGACTCCCTCAATGAGCAGTTCTTC. Translated: CASVDSLNEQFF.

This chain connects TRBV20-1 to TRBJ2-7; TRBD1 is a possible D gene (7 bases). The germline gives CDR1 DFQATT, CDR2 SNEGSKA (reference sequence). The CDR3 covers 15 residues. Trimming removed 2 bases at V and 2 bases at J, with 16 bases between. The CDR3 sequence is CSARPRGTAPYEQYF. The DNA for the CDR3 is TGCAGTGCTAGACCCCGGGGGACAGCCCCCTACGAGCAGTACTTC.

A word on this clonotype: This may arise from a read error, as a much more abundant clone is one base away. The gene calls are TRBV4-3 and TRBJ2-7; 8 nucleotides agree with TRBD2. The CDR3 totals 16 residues. V gave up 5 bases and J gave up 5 bases; unmatched junction bases: 14. Looked up from germline, CDR1 is LGHNA and CDR2 is YSLEER. CDR3 sequence reads: CASSTWPSGQGNEQYF. In DNA form, the CDR3 reads TGCGCCAGCAGCACCTGGCCTAGCGGGCAGGGTAACGAGCAGTACTTC.

The V gene is TRBV6-1, the J gene TRBJ2-7; the D is unclear. The J call could be wrong; TRBJ2-1 is a better fit for the DNA end. The CDR3 totals 14 residues. Germline V gene data show CDR1 as MNHNS and CDR2 as SASEGT. CDR3 nucleotide sequence: TGTGCCAGCAGTATGGAAGAACACTCCTACGAGCAGTTCTTC. It encodes CASSMEEHSYEQFF.

In regard to this clonotype: A much larger clone lies one base from this, so it may be a read error. The rearrangement links TRBV6-2 or TRBV6-3 to TRBJ1-2; tentatively, D is TRBD1 (5 bases). The V gene's germline CDR1 is MNHEY and CDR2 SVGEGT. Trimming left V 2 bases short and J 8 bases short, with 21 bases between. The CDR3 runs 16 residues. In nucleotides, the CDR3 is TGTGCCAGCAGTTACCGTGGGGCGCCCAGCCTTCGGGGCTACACCTTC. It translates to CASSYRGAPSLRGYTF.

Regarding this clonotype: One end of the junction does not line up with germline, which may come from a read error. V usage is TRBV6-5 and J usage is TRBJ2-1; D might be TRBD2 (6 bases). This CDR3 region has 16 residues. Germline values: CDR1 MNHEY, CDR2 SVGAGI. CDR3 DNA: TGTGCCAGCAGTCCCAATCCGACTAGGGCCTACAATGAGCAGCTCTTC. It codes for CASSPNPTRAYNEQLF.

This chain links TRBV20-1 with TRBJ1-5, with a weak D call TRBD1 (5 bases). Germline V gene sequence: CDR1 DFQATT, CDR2 SNEGSKA (reference sequence). Trimming shortened V by 2 bases and J by 12 bases, and 23 bases separated the two germline ends. This CDR3 is 15 amino acids long. CDR3 sequence (DNA): TGCAGTGCTAGAACTATCCTTGAGACACCCAGGGTCCAGCATTTT. Translating gives CSARTILETPRVQHF.

This clonotype came up many times. The chain recombines TRBV11-2 with TRBJ2-5, with D tentatively TRBD1 (5 bases). CDR1 is SGHAT, CDR2 FQNNGV, per germline. Deletions cut 1 base from V and 2 bases from J, with 8 bases between. There are 14 residues in the CDR3. CDR3 in amino acids: CASSLGHRQETQYF. CDR3 nucleotides: TGTGCCAGCAGCTTAGGGCACAGGCAAGAGACCCAGTACTTC.

The chain uses TRBV7-3 and TRBJ2-2; D tentatively fits TRBD1 or TRBD2 (5 bases each). CDR1 SGHTA and CDR2 FQGTGA come from the germline V gene. The CDR3 contains 16 residues. Trimming removed 4 bases at V and 6 bases at J, with 18 bases between. The CDR3 reads CASSSPGPRSPGELFF. The DNA of the CDR3 is TGTGCCAGCAGCTCTCCGGGACCACGATCCCCCGGGGAGCTGTTTTTT. The full variable domain, its missing parts supplied by reference TRBV7-3 and TRBJ2-2, is GAGVSQTPSNKVTEKGKYVELRCDPISGHTALYWYRQSLGQGPEFLIYFQGTGAADDSGLPNDRFFAVRPEGSVSTLKIQRTERGDSAVYLCASSSPGPRSPGELFFGEGSRLTVL.

About this clonotype: A much larger clone lies a single base off, so this may be a read error. This sequence joins TRBV6-1 and TRBJ2-1; 10 bases agree with TRBD2. CDR3 length equals 17 residues. In germline, CDR1 is MNHNS, CDR2 SASEGT. The CDR3 coding sequence is TGTGTCAGCAGTGAAACTTTAACGAGACTAGCGGGTAATGAGCAGTTCTTC. This sequence encodes CVSSETLTRLAGNEQFF.

Comment on this clonotype: A much larger clone is a single base away; this may be a read error. The chain joins TRBV6-1 to TRBJ2-2; D not certain. Germline V gives CDR1 MNHNS, CDR2 SASEGT. The CDR3 loop spans 13 amino acids. The CDR3 loop reads CVSSEALSGELFF. CDR3 nucleotides: TGTGTCAGCAGTGAAGCGCTGTCCGGGGAGCTGTTTTTT.

This CDR3 is CASSWGLAGVDGQFF. The CDR3 DNA follows: TGTGCCAGCAGCTGGGGACTAGCGGGAGTGGATGGGCAGTTCTTC. V usage is TRBV7-9 and J usage is TRBJ2-1; TRBD2 matches 14 bases. CDR1 SEHNR and CDR2 FQNEAQ come from the germline V gene (reference sequence). Trimming removed 4 bases from V and 12 bases from J; junction bases left unmatched: 8. The CDR3 has 15 amino acids.

With respect to this clonotype: Given a much more abundant clone one base away, this may be a read error. V and J are TRBV6-2 or TRBV6-3 and TRBJ2-1; tentatively, D is TRBD1 (5 bases). The CDR3 contains 15 residues. Germline V CDR1 and CDR2: MNHEY, SVGEGT. Trimming took 6 bases from V and 7 from J, leaving 19 bases between them. CDR3 amino acids: CASSPLFDRRNEQFF. DNA of the CDR3: TGTGCCAGCAGCCCGCTTTTTGACAGAAGGAATGAGCAGTTCTTC.

This clonotype was counted once. Without the conserved terminal phenylalanine or tryptophan, this CDR3 likely stems from a read error. The chain joins TRBV6-2 or TRBV6-3 to TRBJ2-7; D unclear. Germline lookup yields CDR1 MNHEY and CDR2 SVGEGT. V lost 10 bases to trimming and J lost 4 bases, with 14 bases between them. The CDR3 totals 12 residues. The chain's CDR3 is CANTQRRYEQYS. The CDR3 region has the DNA TGTGCCAACACCCAGAGGCGTTACGAGCAGTACTCC.

V and J are TRBV11-1 and TRBJ1-6; the D is unclear. The CDR3 has 13 amino acids. V lost 5 bases and J 9 bases, leaving 11 bases between the germline ends. The V gene's germline CDR1 is SGHAT and CDR2 FQDESV (reference sequence). The CDR3 nucleotides read TGTGCCAGCAGCCGGGCACTGACTTCACCCCTCCACTTT. Its protein product is CASSRALTSPLHF.

Worth noting for this clonotype: A read error may be the cause here, since a much bigger clone is one base away. The conserved final phenylalanine or tryptophan is absent from the CDR3, which likely points to a read error. V gene TRBV4-3 combines with J gene TRBJ1-4; TRBD1 might be the D (6 bases). Trimming cost V 4 bases and J 4 bases, with 16 bases left between them. The CDR3 is made up of 16 amino acids. Germline-derived CDR1 and CDR2 are LGHNA and YSLEER. CDR3 amino acids: CASSPEPRTVNEKLFS. The CDR3 DNA follows: TGCGCCAGCAGCCCCGAACCCCGGACAGTTAATGAAAAACTGTTTTCT.

V usage is TRBV9 and J usage is TRBJ2-1; maybe TRBD2 (6 bases). The germline gives CDR1 SGDLS, CDR2 YYNGEE. V lost 0 bases to trimming and J lost 7 bases, with 11 bases between them. CDR3 length: 14 residues. CDR3 coding DNA: TGTGCCAGCAGCGTAGAAGGACTAAGGAATGAGCAGTTCTTC. It specifies CASSVEGLRNEQFF.

Of note for this clonotype: The junction shows a germline mismatch at one end, possibly a read error. This chain uses TRBV10-2 with TRBJ2-7, with D possibly being TRBD1 (6 bases). The CDR3 has 13 residues. CDR1 is WSHSY, CDR2 SAAADI, per germline. CDR3: CTSSEQGNYEQYF. CDR3 coding DNA: TGCACCAGCAGTGAGCAGGGGAATTACGAGCAGTACTTC.

A note on this clonotype: Without the conserved terminal phenylalanine or tryptophan, this CDR3 likely stems from a read error. The chain uses TRBV6-1 and TRBJ1-5, with no clear D. From germline, CDR1 is MNHNS and CDR2 SASEGT. Trimming shortened V by 4 bases and J by 7 bases, and 14 bases separated the two germline ends. CDR3 length equals 14 residues. The CDR3 DNA reads TGTGCCAGCAGTGCTGCCCTCCAGGAACAGCCCCAGCATCTT. Amino acid sequence: CASSAALQEQPQHL.

Comment on this clonotype: The junction and the germline gene differ at one end; a read error may be behind it. The rearrangement links TRBV6-5 to TRBJ2-1; 7 bases fit TRBD2. The CDR3 loop spans 13 amino acids. CDR1 is MNHEY, CDR2 SVGAGI, per germline. The CDR3 nucleotides are TGTGGCAGCAGTCCCCGGGACTACAATGTGCAGTTCTTC. Protein sequence: CGSSPRDYNVQFF.

This clonotype was recorded at least ten times. The chain has TRBV6-5 and TRBJ2-1; 12 bases line up with TRBD2. Germline V gene sequence: CDR1 MNHEY, CDR2 SVGAGI. The CDR3 sequence is 16 residues long. Unmatched junction bases numbered 12, after V lost 5 bases and J lost 10 bases. The CDR3 DNA sequence: TGTGCCAGCAGTCGAAACCCTAGCGGGAGGGCTCGAGAGCAGTTCTTC. This codes for CASSRNPSGRAREQFF.

This clonotype has just a few counts. The chain has TRBV4-3 and TRBJ1-2, with D unclear. The CDR3 has 15 amino acids. The germline V gene encodes CDR1 LGHNA and CDR2 YSLEER. Trimming removed 0 bases from V and 1 base from J, with 9 bases in between. CDR3 in amino acids: CASSQDSNSNYGYTF. The CDR3, as DNA: TGCGCCAGCAGCCAAGATAGCAACAGTAACTATGGCTACACCTTC.

The V call is TRBV7-9, the J call TRBJ1-4; D is unresolved. V lost 5 bases, J lost 2 bases, and 9 bases lay in between. The germline V gene encodes CDR1 SEHNR and CDR2 FQNEAQ (reference sequence). The CDR3 is 14 amino acids. The CDR3 loop is CASSQQTTNEKLFF. CDR3 nucleotide sequence: TGTGCCAGCAGCCAACAAACTACTAATGAAAAACTGTTTTTT.

On this clonotype: This may stem from a read error, because a much larger clone lies one nucleotide away. The chain combines TRBV29-1 with TRBJ1-2, with D maybe TRBD1 (5 bases). Trimming shortened V by 6 bases and J by 6 bases, and 17 bases separated the two germline ends. The CDR3 has 13 amino acids. From germline, CDR1 is SQVTM and CDR2 ANQGSEA. The CDR3 sequence: CSVAPRGANGYTF. The DNA of the CDR3 is TGCAGCGTGGCCCCGAGGGGCGCAAATGGCTACACCTTC.

Comments on this clonotype: Just one base apart from a much larger clone, this may be a read error. The chain is built from TRBV6-6 and TRBJ1-2; 8 nucleotides match TRBD1. The J segment lost 12 bases and the V segment lost 4 bases, leaving 16 bases of the junction unmatched. CDR1 MNHNY and CDR2 SVGAGI come from the germline V gene (reference sequence). The CDR3 has 15 amino acids. The DNA of the CDR3 is TGTGCCAGCAGTTCCCCCCGGACAGGGTTCGGAGGCCACACCTTC. As protein: CASSSPRTGFGGHTF.

To note about this clonotype: Germline and junction disagree at one end, which may indicate a read error. The chain is built from TRBV11-1 and TRBJ2-7; 9 positions match TRBD1. The CDR3 consists of 17 residues. CDR1 and CDR2 from the germline V gene are SGHAT and FQDESV (reference sequence). CDR3 DNA sequence: TGTGCTAGCAGCTTACTTCTTTCGACAGGGGGGGACAACGAGCAGTACTTC. Protein product: CASSLLLSTGGDNEQYF.

In the case of this clonotype: A read error may produce the germline difference seen at one junction end. The chain uses TRBV28 and TRBJ2-4; unclear D gene. The CDR3 contains 16 residues. Germline CDR1 MDHEN, CDR2 SYDVKM. CDR3 protein: CANSTYRAKAKSIQYF. CDR3 sequence (DNA): TGTGCCAACAGTACATACCGGGCCAAGGCCAAAAGCATTCAGTACTTC.

In its sample, this clonotype was seen a few times. V gene TRBV28 combines with J gene TRBJ2-7; D is possibly TRBD2 (5 bases). CDR3 length: 13 residues. The V and J ends lost 6 bases and 6 bases respectively, with 15 bases between them. The germline V gene has CDR1 MDHEN and CDR2 SYDVKM. CDR3 protein: CASSSAGLGEQYF. CDR3 in DNA: TGTGCCAGCAGCTCTGCGGGTCTCGGCGAGCAGTACTTC.